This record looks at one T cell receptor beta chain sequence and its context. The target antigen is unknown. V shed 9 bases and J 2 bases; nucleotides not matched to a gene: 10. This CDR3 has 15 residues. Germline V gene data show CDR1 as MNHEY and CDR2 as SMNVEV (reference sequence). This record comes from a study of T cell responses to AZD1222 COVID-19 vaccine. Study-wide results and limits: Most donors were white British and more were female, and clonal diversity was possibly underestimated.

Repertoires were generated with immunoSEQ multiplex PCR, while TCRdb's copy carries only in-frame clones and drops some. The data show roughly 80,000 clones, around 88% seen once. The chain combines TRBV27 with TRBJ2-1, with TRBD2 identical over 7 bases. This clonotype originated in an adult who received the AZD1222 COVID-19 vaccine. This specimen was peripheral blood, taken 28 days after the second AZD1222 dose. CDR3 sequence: CASSGPGGTYNEQFF. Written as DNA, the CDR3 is TGTGCCAGTTCTGGCCCGGGGGGAACCTACAATGAGCAGTTCTTC.